The rows below give T cell receptor beta chains drawn from one sample of a study of cytomegalovirus exposure and HLA in healthy donors. The data were produced by immunoSEQ multiplex PCR, yet TCRdb's version contains in-frame clones alone and is incomplete. In the table there are around 86,000 clones, about 7.6% of which are singletons. The specimen sequenced was PBMCs. Receptors were obtained from a man between 50 and 59 years old in good health and CMV-seronegative. Each CDR3 is given with its conserved first and last residue.

>TRBJ1-4|TRBV19
CASSNGQGAWEKLFF
>TRBJ1-3|TRBV4-1
CASSQVENSRNTIYF
>TRBJ2-7|TRBV30
CAWGKGLAGGEQYF
>TRBJ2-2|TRBV5-1
CASSGGQGAGELFF
>TRBJ2-2|TRBV29-1
CSVASSGAGELFF
>TRBJ1-6|TRBV5-4
CASSPNLQGGNSPLHF
>TRBJ1-1|TRBV19
CASSLRGRTEAFF
>TRBJ1-1|TRBV5-6
CASSFWGAEAFF
>TRBJ2-1|TRBV29-1
CRVGVGVRNEQFF
>TRBJ2-7|TRBV5-1
CASGRDNYEQYF
>TRBJ1-3|TRBV2
CASSEEKTLSGNTIYF
>TRBJ2-5|TRBV10-1
CASSEYSGGGQETQYF
>TRBJ2-1|TRBV9
CASSVIPSGMFNEQFF
>TRBJ2-7|TRBV28
CASISGQGAFEQYF
>TRBJ2-7|TRBV5-8
CASSLLGRSTTYEQYF
>TRBJ1-6|TRBV15
CATSRDRGSPLHF
>TRBJ2-2|TRBV29-1
CSVGPSYTGELFF
>TRBJ1-3|TRBV28
CASQRVSGNTIYF
>TRBJ2-1|TRBV18
CASSPRLGSYNEQFF
>TRBJ1-4|TRBV5-8
CASSLQGFNEKLFF
>TRBJ2-5|TRBV7-2
CASRPGTGLLETQYF
>TRBJ2-3|TRBV7-3
CASSLTGGAGGDTQYF
>TRBJ2-3|TRBV2
CASSRTGVRTDTQYF
>TRBJ2-7|TRBV18
CASSPQRQAYEQYF
>TRBJ2-5|TRBV2
CASSEETGREQYF
>TRBJ1-1|TRBV6-5
CASSDQGKPTEAFF
>TRBJ2-7|TRBV7-3
CASSILQGYEQYF
>TRBJ1-5|TRBV6-5
CASSYSPEGRQPQHF
>TRBJ2-2|TRBV7-8
CASSLEDRATGELFF
>TRBJ1-6|TRBV4-1
CASSPGQNNSPLHF
>TRBJ1-5|TRBV5-6
CASSTGTGSRDQPQHF
>TRBJ2-3|TRBV30
CAWSLLAGGSGTQYF
>TRBJ2-3|TRBV6-6
CASSYSTGTSTDTQYF
>TRBJ2-5|TRBV29-1
CSVGEGGGETQYF
>TRBJ2-1|TRBV2
CASSDLGLAGDDNEQFF
>TRBJ1-3|TRBV11-2
CASSLDITSGNTIYF
>TRBJ2-5|TRBV19
CASSRRQGLIETQYF
>TRBJ2-7|TRBV28
CASSPLQEISYEQYF
>TRBJ2-3|TRBV6-1
CASSVESGTFTDTQYF
>TRBJ2-2|TRBV7-3
CASSPRQGGTGELFF
>TRBJ2-1|TRBV11-1
CASSLTRQSSYNEQFF
>TRBJ2-7|TRBV4-1
CASSRLAGAYEQYF
>TRBJ2-7|TRBV2
CASSDFIGLGEGYYEQYF
>TRBJ2-6|TRBV30
CAWSSLRGANVLTF
>TRBJ1-2|TRBV28
CASSLGGFWEGNYGYTF